Included here is one T cell receptor beta chain sequence, with context. TCRdb redid the clone calls on the PCR reads using MiXCR. The sample has some 19,000 clones; 34% are singletons. The data were obtained in a study of metastatic and nonmetastatic thyroid tumors. CDR1 and CDR2 from the germline V gene are SGHVS and FNYEAQ. V lost 5 bases, J lost 2 bases, and 10 bases lay in between. This CDR3 contains 13 residues. Ahead of thyroid surgery, no patient had received treatment of any kind. This sequence joins TRBV7-6 and TRBJ2-7; D is possibly TRBD1 (5 bases). The sample consisted of tumor tissue. The TCR was taken from a female donor with papillary thyroid cancer or a benign thyroid nodule (not recorded which). Some clones in this sample may be carry-over from other donors' samples. The CDR3 DNA reads as TGTGCCAGCAGCCCGGAGACAGCCTACGAGCAGTACTTC. Translation: CASSPETAYEQYF.